This T cell receptor (beta chain) was captured in a study of blood T cell repertoires in COVID-19. V lost 4 bases, J lost 2 bases, and 7 bases stayed unmatched. This CDR3 has 16 residues. Germline V gene sequence: CDR1 SGHVS, CDR2 FQNEAQ. Profiled with immunoSEQ multiplex PCR; TCRdb holds only in-frame clones, not every one. The sample carries over 300,000 clones, around nine tenths recorded once. This sequence joins TRBV7-8 and TRBJ1-2; 10 nucleotides align to TRBD1. Material for sequencing was PBMCs or T cells enriched from blood (not recorded which). The clonotype was recovered from a woman aged 25 to 39 who had recovered from COVID-19. The CDR3 region is CASSSRTGGKNYGYTF. The DNA for the CDR3 is TGTGCCAGCAGCTCCCGGACAGGGGGAAAGAACTATGGCTACACCTTC.